These T cell receptor beta chains were read from a single sample in a study of CD8 T cells in ankylosing spondylitis. TCRdb redid the calling of the 5' RACE reads with MiXCR, one entry per CDR3 protein. This sample has about 750,000 distinct CDR3 sequences, with under 20% found just once. The sample was blood, either unsorted or a sorted T cell fraction (not recorded which). These receptors originate from a male donor with ankylosing spondylitis. The CDR3 runs from the conserved cysteine through the conserved F or W.

>TRBV3-1|13
CASSQWSNTEAFF
>TRBV12-3/TRBV12-4|15
CASSLFPGGTDTQYF
>TRBV9|14
CASSVDGRGTEAFF
>TRBV9|21
CASSVGVKPGTSRWNTGELFF
>TRBV4-3|14
CASSQGTTNNEQFF
>TRBV12-3/TRBV12-4|13
CASSLALSLAGVF
>TRBV10-3|12
CAISGTAYEQYF
>TRBV5-1|14
CASSPRTGEETQYF
>TRBV30|14
CAWSQPANPYEQYF
>TRBV9|16
CASSETPTGYQETQYF
>TRBV5-1|13
CASSSGDTETQYF
>TRBV29-1|12
CSVTGGDSSYTF
>TRBV25-1|12
CASTQGSGAQYF
>TRBV20-1|15
CSASLAGQGFEKLFF
>TRBV5-1|14
CASSLSTGTYEQYF
>TRBV13|19
CASSSAGGLAGSPYNEQFF
>TRBV20-1|13
CSAAVGRDYGYTF
>TRBV7-2|15
CASSTRTGQNQPQHF
>TRBV12-3/TRBV12-4|16
CASSFLVYDGNTEAFF
>TRBV7-2|13
CASSFNYRETQYF
>TRBV6-2/TRBV6-3|13
CATSGRGDYGYTF
>TRBV5-1|15
CASSLSEGPTGELFF